This T cell receptor (beta chain) is drawn from a study of shared clonotypes between healthy human individuals. Notes on the study in general: Even with large depth, rarefaction showed that sorted-subset sequencing was incomplete. The study found lower generation probabilities in non-shared clonotypes than in those shared by all four donors.

The V end lost 5 bases, the J end lost 2 bases, and 15 bases lay between the germline ends. From germline, CDR1 is SGHVS and CDR2 FQNEAQ. The CDR3 is 15 amino acids. Sequenced by immunoSEQ multiplex PCR; TCRdb stores in-frame clones only, minus some. Of about 360,000 clones in the sample, around 79% were seen once. Concerning this clone itself: Antigen specificity is unknown.

Sample: memory CD4+ T cells sorted from blood. The subset: CD45RA-negative fraction. The source of this sequence is a man aged 25-40 years in good health. V gene TRBV7-8 combines with J gene TRBJ2-5; the D is unclear. In nucleotides, the CDR3 is TGTGCCAGCAGCCTTGACCTGGGCTATCAAGAGACCCAGTACTTC. Amino acid sequence: CASSLDLGYQETQYF.